Below, 27 T cell receptor beta chains from the same sample are listed, as sequenced in a study of CD8 T cells in Susac syndrome. Random hexamers were used to reverse transcribe roughly 0.5 to 1 ug of RNA. TCRdb reanalysed the immunoSEQ multiplex PCR reads using MiXCR and keeps one entry per CDR3 protein. The sample yields some 130,000 distinct CDR3 sequences, about 95% seen once. Sequenced material: CD8+ T cells from PBMCs. Receptor source: a human donor with Susac syndrome.

The chain uses TRBV27 and TRBJ2-7; D is unclear. Germline V gene sequence: CDR1 MNHEY, CDR2 SMNVEV (reference sequence). Trimming cost V 3 bases and J 7 bases, with 16 bases left between them. CDR3 length equals 14 residues. CDR3 loop: CASSFSSLGQEQYF. The CDR3 nucleotides are TGTGCCAGCAGTTTCTCATCGCTTGGTCAGGAGCAGTACTTC.

V and J are TRBV20-1 and TRBJ2-7, with D perhaps matching TRBD2 (7 bases). Between the trimmed V and J ends, which lost 7 bases and 2 bases, there was a span of 15 bases. Per germline, CDR1 DFQATT and CDR2 SNEGSKA (reference sequence). The CDR3 is 13 residues long. Written as DNA, the CDR3 is TGCAGTGTATCCAGCGGGACACCCTACGAGCAGTACTTC. Translation: CSVSSGTPYEQYF.

This sequence joins TRBV7-9 and TRBJ2-2; D is unclear. Germline CDR1 and CDR2: SEHNR and FQNEAQ (reference sequence). Trimming cost V 2 bases and J 1 base, with 8 bases left between them. This CDR3 has 15 amino acids. The CDR3 spells CASSLPAGNTGELFF. CDR3 sequence (DNA): TGTGCCAGCAGCTTACCGGCCGGGAACACCGGGGAGCTGTTTTTT. Supplemented by reference TRBV7-9 and TRBJ2-2, the full variable domain reads DTGVSQNPRHKITKRGQNVTFRCDPISEHNRLYWYRQTLGQGPEFLTYFQNEAQLEKSRLLSDRFSAERPKGSFSTLEIQRTEQGDSAMYLCASSLPAGNTGELFFGEGSRLTVL.

Only one count was recorded for this clonotype. The V gene is TRBV12-3 or TRBV12-4, the J gene TRBJ2-7; 9 nucleotides match TRBD2. The CDR3 is made up of 15 amino acids. Trimming removed 5 bases from V and 4 bases from J; junction bases left unmatched: 9. The CDR3, as DNA: TGTGCCAGCAGTCCGCTAGCGGGAACAGAATACGAGCAGTACTTC. Protein product: CASSPLAGTEYEQYF.

V usage is TRBV12-3 or TRBV12-4 and J usage is TRBJ1-2, with a tentative D call TRBD1 (5 bases). The V end lost 6 bases, the J end lost 4 bases, and 15 bases lay between the germline ends. The CDR3 sequence is 14 residues long. CDR3 nucleotide sequence: TGTGCCAGCAGGAGGGGAGGGTCTGCCTATGGCTACACCTTC. This gives the protein CASRRGGSAYGYTF.

V usage is TRBV27 and J usage is TRBJ2-7, with 7 bases matching TRBD1. The germline V gene has CDR1 MNHEY and CDR2 SMNVEV (reference sequence). This CDR3 comprises 14 residues. The ends lost 4 bases at V and 2 bases at J; junction bases unmatched: 5. CDR3 protein: CASSWTGQTYEQYF. The DNA of the CDR3 is TGTGCCAGCAGTTGGACAGGCCAGACCTACGAGCAGTACTTC.

The chain carries TRBV7-2 and TRBJ1-5, with 7 nucleotides matching TRBD1. This CDR3 is built from 13 residues. Germline CDR1 is SGHTA and CDR2 is FQGNSA. V lost 10 bases to trimming and J lost 3 bases; unmatched junction nucleotides: 6. The CDR3 nucleotides are TGTGCCACACAGGGGCTGGACAATCAGCCCCAGCATTTT. This encodes CATQGLDNQPQHF.

The rearrangement uses TRBV27 and TRBJ2-7; no clear D. This CDR3 has 12 residues. CDR1 and CDR2 (germline): MNHEY, SMNVEV (reference sequence). V was trimmed by 10 bases and J by 3 bases, leaving 13 bases between them. CDR3 amino acids: CATGVGNYEQYF. DNA for the CDR3: TGTGCCACAGGAGTCGGCAACTACGAGCAGTACTTC.

The rearrangement links TRBV12-3 or TRBV12-4 to TRBJ2-4; D possibly corresponds to TRBD1 (5 bases). This CDR3 is built from 15 residues. The V end was cut by 6 bases, the J end by 3 bases, with 15 bases between. CDR3 residues: CASSRQTEYKNIQYF. The DNA for the CDR3 is TGTGCCAGCAGCCGCCAGACAGAGTACAAAAACATTCAGTACTTC.

V gene TRBV3-1 combines with J gene TRBJ1-2, with TRBD1 as a possible D gene (6 bases). The CDR3 runs to 14 residues. Trimming stripped 7 bases from V and 3 bases from J, with 15 bases between. Germline CDR1 reads LGHDT; CDR2 reads YNNKEL (reference sequence). Written as DNA, the CDR3 is TGTGCCAGCACCCTCACAGGGCACGACTATGGCTACACCTTC. Protein: CASTLTGHDYGYTF.

The genes are TRBV10-3 and TRBJ1-5, with D unclear. CDR1 ENHRY and CDR2 SYGVKD come from the germline V gene. The V and J ends lost 0 bases and 10 bases respectively, with 16 bases between them. The CDR3 is made up of 15 amino acids. CDR3 sequence reads: CAISESTSPVEPQHF. CDR3 DNA sequence: TGTGCCATCAGTGAGTCCACATCGCCCGTCGAACCCCAGCATTTT.

The CDR3 region is CASTWARAKNIQYF. For the CDR3, the DNA is TGTGCCAGCACCTGGGCGCGGGCCAAAAACATTCAGTACTTC. The J gene is TRBJ2-4, the V gene TRBV2; D is unresolved. The V end was cut by 7 bases, the J end by 1 base, with 11 bases between. The germline V gene has CDR1 SNHLY and CDR2 FYNNEI. The CDR3 totals 14 residues.

This clonotype was seen just once. This chain uses TRBV29-1 with TRBJ2-2, with a possible D match to TRBD1 (5 bases). This CDR3 has 12 amino acids. Germline lookup yields CDR1 SQVTM and CDR2 ANQGSEA. Trimming removed 5 bases from V and 5 bases from J, with 9 bases in between. CDR3 residues: CSVQGPTGELFF. In DNA form, the CDR3 reads TGCAGCGTTCAGGGCCCAACCGGGGAGCTGTTTTTT.

The V and J genes are TRBV7-9 and TRBJ2-1; TRBD2 matches 10 bases. Germline V lookup: CDR1 SEHNR, CDR2 FQNEAQ (reference sequence). V lost 6 bases to trimming and J lost 8 bases; unmatched junction nucleotides: 13. The CDR3 spans 16 residues. This CDR3 is CASRRSTSGIWYEQFF. The CDR3 nucleotides are TGTGCCAGCAGGCGTTCAACTAGCGGGATTTGGTATGAGCAGTTCTTC.

The J gene is TRBJ1-1, the V gene TRBV19, with D possibly matching TRBD1 (5 bases). Trimming took 3 bases from V and 4 from J, leaving 9 bases between them. Germline CDR1 LNHDA, CDR2 SQIVND (reference sequence). This CDR3 has 13 amino acids. The CDR3 loop is CASSMSGGTEAFF. CDR3 DNA: TGTGCCAGTAGTATGTCGGGGGGCACTGAAGCTTTCTTT.

V usage is TRBV19 and J usage is TRBJ1-2; the match to TRBD1 covers 7 bases. Germline trimming cut 5 bases from V and 0 bases from J; bases unmatched to any gene: 6. The germline CDR1 and CDR2 sequences are LNHDA and SQIVND (reference sequence). CDR3 length: 15 residues. This CDR3 reads CASSVRTGANYGYTF. The CDR3, as DNA: TGTGCCAGTAGTGTTCGGACAGGAGCTAACTATGGCTACACCTTC.

The chain couples TRBV14 to TRBJ2-7; D may be TRBD1 (6 bases). CDR3 length equals 14 residues. V lost 4 bases, J lost 7 bases, and 17 bases lay in between. Germline CDR1 SGHDN, CDR2 FVKESK. This CDR3 is CASSLKQGQGEQYF. CDR3 DNA: TGTGCCAGCAGCCTAAAGCAGGGCCAGGGGGAGCAGTACTTC. The whole variable domain, remainder taken from reference TRBV14 and TRBJ2-7, is EAGVTQFPSHSVIEKGQTVTLRCDPISGHDNLYWYRRVMGKEIKFLLHFVKESKQDESGMPNNRFLAERTGGTYSTLKVQPAELEDSGVYFCASSLKQGQGEQYFGPGTRLTVT.

This chain joins TRBV4-1 and TRBJ2-1; TRBD2 is a possible D gene (5 bases). CDR3 size: 18 residues. Germline-derived CDR1 and CDR2 are MGHRA and YSYEKL. V dropped 2 bases and J dropped 4 bases, with 21 bases sitting between them. CDR3 DNA sequence: TGCGCCAGCAGCCAAACACTCGAGCGTCGGGGTCTTTACAATGAGCAGTTCTTC. This translates into CASSQTLERRGLYNEQFF.

The chain couples TRBV30 to TRBJ2-1; TRBD2 agrees at 13 bases. Germline V CDR1 and CDR2: GTSNPN, SVGIG (reference sequence). This CDR3 spans 17 amino acids. The J segment lost 3 bases and the V segment lost 3 bases, leaving 8 bases of the junction unmatched. CDR3: CAWRGLAGAGFYNEQFF. The CDR3 coding sequence is TGTGCCTGGAGAGGACTAGCGGGAGCGGGGTTCTACAATGAGCAGTTCTTC.

The chain couples TRBV7-9 to TRBJ2-1, with unresolved D. The CDR3 contains 14 residues. V was pared by 5 bases and J by 2 bases, with 10 bases between. Germline V gene data show CDR1 as SEHNR and CDR2 as FQNEAQ (reference sequence). The CDR3 DNA follows: TGTGCCAGCAGCCAACATTCGGCCTACAATGAGCAGTTCTTC. It is translated as CASSQHSAYNEQFF. Filled out from reference TRBV7-9 and TRBJ2-1, the complete variable domain reads DTGVSQNPRHKITKRGQNVTFRCDPISEHNRLYWYRQTLGQGPEFLTYFQNEAQLEKSRLLSDRFSAERPKGSFSTLEIQRTEQGDSAMYLCASSQHSAYNEQFFGPGTRLTVL.

V gene TRBV12-3 or TRBV12-4 combines with J gene TRBJ2-1; D might be TRBD1 (5 bases). The V gene lost 8 bases and the J gene lost 9 bases, with 14 bases spanning the gap. The CDR3 runs 12 residues. CDR3 DNA sequence: TGTGCCAGCGGGGCCCTGACGGGTGAGCAGTTCTTC. This sequence encodes CASGALTGEQFF.

The rearrangement uses TRBV4-2 and TRBJ2-7; D call uncertain. The germline V and J ends were trimmed by 0 bases and 4 bases, with 10 bases remaining between them. This CDR3 comprises 14 residues. Germline CDR1 is LGHNA and CDR2 is YNFKEQ. The CDR3 reads CASSQDLGGYEQYF. For the CDR3, the DNA is TGTGCCAGCAGCCAAGATCTTGGCGGTTACGAGCAGTACTTC.

The sample holds one count of this clonotype. This chain links TRBV12-3 or TRBV12-4 with TRBJ2-1; 7 nucleotides match TRBD2. The CDR3 sequence is 16 residues long. J lost 4 bases, V lost 6 bases, and 12 bases had no gene match. CDR3 sequence reads: CASSNTRDYVYNEQFF. Written as DNA, the CDR3 is TGTGCCAGCAGCAATACCAGGGACTATGTTTACAATGAGCAGTTCTTC.

This chain connects TRBV13 to TRBJ2-1; 8 bases are a match to TRBD2. The CDR3 runs to 14 residues. Germline CDR1 reads PRHDT; CDR2 reads FYEKMQ (reference sequence). Trimming took 4 bases from V and 5 from J; bases not matched to a gene: 4. The CDR3 nucleotides read TGTGCCAGCAGCTCCGGACTAGCCGACAATGAGCAGTTCTTC. Its protein product is CASSSGLADNEQFF. Together with reference TRBV13 and TRBJ2-1, the CDR3 gives the full variable domain: AAGVIQSPRHLIKEKRETATLKCYPIPRHDTVYWYQQGPGQDPQFLISFYEKMQSDKGSIPDRFSAQQFSDYHSELNMSSLELGDSALYFCASSSGLADNEQFFGPGTRLTVL.

V is TRBV18 and J is TRBJ2-3, with D tentatively TRBD2 (6 bases). Germline V gene sequence: CDR1 KGHSH, CDR2 LQKENI. Trimming cost V 3 bases and J 1 base, with 8 bases left between them. The CDR3 totals 14 residues. In DNA form, the CDR3 reads TGTGCCAGCTCACCGGGGGAGGGCACAGATACGCAGTATTTT. Its protein is CASSPGEGTDTQYF.

This chain joins TRBV13 and TRBJ2-4; D may match TRBD1 or TRBD2 (6 bases each). The V gene lost 6 bases and the J gene lost 0 bases, with 12 bases spanning the gap. The V gene's germline CDR1 is PRHDT and CDR2 FYEKMQ (reference sequence). CDR3 length equals 15 residues. The CDR3 loop reads CASREGGIAKNIQYF. As DNA, the CDR3 is TGTGCCAGCAGGGAGGGGGGCATAGCCAAAAACATTCAGTACTTC.

The chain has TRBV24-1 and TRBJ2-7, with 9 nucleotides matching TRBD1. Germline CDR1 KGHDR, CDR2 SFDVKD. The CDR3 has 15 residues. Trimming took 0 bases from V and 9 from J; bases not matched to a gene: 8. CDR3 protein: CATSDLPGTGTGQYF. The CDR3 region has the DNA TGTGCCACCAGTGATTTGCCGGGGACAGGGACTGGGCAGTACTTC.